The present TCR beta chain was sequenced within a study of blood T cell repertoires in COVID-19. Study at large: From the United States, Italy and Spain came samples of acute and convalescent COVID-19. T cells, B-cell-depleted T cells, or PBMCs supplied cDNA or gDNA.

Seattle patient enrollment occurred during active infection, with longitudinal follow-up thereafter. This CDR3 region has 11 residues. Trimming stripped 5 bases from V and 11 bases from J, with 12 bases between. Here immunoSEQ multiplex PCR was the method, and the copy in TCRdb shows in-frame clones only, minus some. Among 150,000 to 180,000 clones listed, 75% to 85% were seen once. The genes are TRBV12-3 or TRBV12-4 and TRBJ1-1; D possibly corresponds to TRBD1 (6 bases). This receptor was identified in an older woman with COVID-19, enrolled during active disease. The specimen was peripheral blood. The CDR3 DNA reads TGTGCCAGCAGTAGAGGGGGGGGTGCTTTCTTT. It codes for CASSRGGGAFF.